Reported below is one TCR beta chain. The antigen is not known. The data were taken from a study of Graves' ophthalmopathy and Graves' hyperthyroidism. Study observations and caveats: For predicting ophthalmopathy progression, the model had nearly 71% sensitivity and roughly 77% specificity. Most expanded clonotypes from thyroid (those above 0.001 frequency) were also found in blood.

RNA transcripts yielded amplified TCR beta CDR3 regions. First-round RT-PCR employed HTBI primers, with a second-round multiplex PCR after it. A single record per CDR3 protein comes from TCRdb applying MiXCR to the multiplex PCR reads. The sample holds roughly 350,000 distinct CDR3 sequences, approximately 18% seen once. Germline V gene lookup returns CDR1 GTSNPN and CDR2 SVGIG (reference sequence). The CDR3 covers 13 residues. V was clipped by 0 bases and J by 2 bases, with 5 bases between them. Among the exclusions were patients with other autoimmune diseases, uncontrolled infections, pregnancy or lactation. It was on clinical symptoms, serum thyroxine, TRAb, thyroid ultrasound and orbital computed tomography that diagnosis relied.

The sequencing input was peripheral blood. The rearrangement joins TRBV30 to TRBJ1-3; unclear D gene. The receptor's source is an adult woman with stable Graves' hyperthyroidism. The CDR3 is CAWSVSAGNTIYF. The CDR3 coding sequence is TGTGCCTGGAGTGTCAGTGCTGGAAACACCATATATTTT.